The 2 T cell receptor beta chains listed next were all sequenced from one sample in a study of T cell responses to AZD1222 COVID-19 vaccine. Produced via immunoSEQ multiplex PCR; TCRdb's table is partial and in-frame only. The sample has 15,000 to 17,000 clones, less than 90% seen once. The sample in question was peripheral blood, obtained 28 days after the second AZD1222 dose. The source is an adult who received the AZD1222 COVID-19 vaccine.

The V call is TRBV13, the J call TRBJ2-5, with D tentatively TRBD1 or TRBD2 (5 bases each). V lost 0 bases, J lost 1 base, and 9 bases lay in between. The germline CDR1 and CDR2 sequences are PRHDT and FYEKMQ (reference sequence). The CDR3 extends over 15 amino acids. Written as DNA, the CDR3 is TGTGCCAGCAGCTTAGGCGCAGGGACCCAAGAGACCCAGTACTTC. This codes for CASSLGAGTQETQYF.

V usage is TRBV10-1 and J usage is TRBJ2-1; D perhaps matches TRBD2 (6 bases). Trimming took 6 bases from V and 9 from J, leaving 15 bases between them. The length of the CDR3 is 13 residues. Germline CDR1 WNHNN, CDR2 SYGVQD (reference sequence). CDR3: CASSWSGEGEQFF. In nucleotides, the CDR3 is TGCGCCAGCAGCTGGTCGGGGGAAGGTGAGCAGTTCTTC.